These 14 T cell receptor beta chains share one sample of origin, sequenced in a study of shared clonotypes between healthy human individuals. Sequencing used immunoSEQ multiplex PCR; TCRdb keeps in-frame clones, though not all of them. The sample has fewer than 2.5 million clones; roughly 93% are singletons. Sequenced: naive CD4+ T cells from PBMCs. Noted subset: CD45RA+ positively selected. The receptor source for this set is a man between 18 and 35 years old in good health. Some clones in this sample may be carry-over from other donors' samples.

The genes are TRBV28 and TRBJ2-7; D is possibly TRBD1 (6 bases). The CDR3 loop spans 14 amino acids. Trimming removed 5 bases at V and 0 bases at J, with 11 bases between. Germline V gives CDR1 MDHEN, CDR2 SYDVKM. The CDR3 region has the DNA TGTGCCAGCAGTCGGACAGCTTACTCCTACGAGCAGTACTTC. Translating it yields CASSRTAYSYEQYF.

This CDR3 reads CSARDWDEAFF. CDR3 in DNA: TGCAGTGCTAGAGATTGGGATGAAGCTTTCTTT. The chain is built from TRBV20-1 and TRBJ1-1; D remains unclear. CDR3 size: 11 residues. Germline CDR1 and CDR2: DFQATT and SNEGSKA (reference sequence). Trimming pared 0 bases from V and 7 bases from J, leaving 6 bases between.

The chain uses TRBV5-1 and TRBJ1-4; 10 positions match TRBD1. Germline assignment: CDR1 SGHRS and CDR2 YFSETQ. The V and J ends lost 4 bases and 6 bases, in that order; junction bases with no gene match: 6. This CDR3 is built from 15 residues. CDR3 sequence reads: CASSVAGTGDEKLFF. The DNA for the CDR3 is TGCGCCAGCAGCGTAGCCGGGACAGGGGATGAAAAACTGTTTTTT.

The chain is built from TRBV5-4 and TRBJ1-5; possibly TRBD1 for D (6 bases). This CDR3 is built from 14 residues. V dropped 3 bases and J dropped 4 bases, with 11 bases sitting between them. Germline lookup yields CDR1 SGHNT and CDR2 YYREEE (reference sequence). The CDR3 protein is CASSSGQHNQPQHF. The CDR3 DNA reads TGTGCCAGCAGCTCGGGACAACATAATCAGCCCCAGCATTTT. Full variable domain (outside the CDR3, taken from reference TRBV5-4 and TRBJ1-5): ETGVTQSPTHLIKTRGQQVTLRCSSQSGHNTVSWYQQALGQGPQFIFQYYREEENGRGNFPPRFSGLQFPNYSSELNVNALELDDSALYLCASSSGQHNQPQHFGDGTRLSIL.

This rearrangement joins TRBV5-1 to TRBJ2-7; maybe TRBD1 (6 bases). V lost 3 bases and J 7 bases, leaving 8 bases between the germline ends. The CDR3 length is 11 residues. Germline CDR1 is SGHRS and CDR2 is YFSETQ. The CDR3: CASSSQGEQYF. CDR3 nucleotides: TGCGCCAGCAGCTCCCAGGGGGAGCAGTACTTC.

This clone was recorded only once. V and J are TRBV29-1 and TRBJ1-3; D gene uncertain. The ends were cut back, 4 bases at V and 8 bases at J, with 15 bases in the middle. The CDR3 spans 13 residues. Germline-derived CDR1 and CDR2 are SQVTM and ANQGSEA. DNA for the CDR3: TGCAGCGTTGCCCTGAAGCTGATGGACACCATATATTTT. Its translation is CSVALKLMDTIYF.

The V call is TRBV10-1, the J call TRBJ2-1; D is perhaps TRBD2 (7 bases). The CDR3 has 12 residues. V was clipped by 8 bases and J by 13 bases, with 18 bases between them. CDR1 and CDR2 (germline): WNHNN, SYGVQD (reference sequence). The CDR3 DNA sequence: TGCGCCAGCTCGGGGGGCACTGGCCATCAGTTCTTC. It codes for CASSGGTGHQFF.

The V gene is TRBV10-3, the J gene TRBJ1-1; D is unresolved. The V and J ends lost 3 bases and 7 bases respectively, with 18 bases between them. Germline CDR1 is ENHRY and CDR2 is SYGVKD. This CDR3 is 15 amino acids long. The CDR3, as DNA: TGTGCCATCAGTGATAGGGTAGGCGTTTCGGTTGAAGCTTTCTTT. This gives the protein CAISDRVGVSVEAFF.

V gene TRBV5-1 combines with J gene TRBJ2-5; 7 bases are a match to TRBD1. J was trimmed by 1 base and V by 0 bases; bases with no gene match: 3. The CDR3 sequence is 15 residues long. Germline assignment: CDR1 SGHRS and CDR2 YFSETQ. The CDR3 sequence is CASSLVQGVQETQYF. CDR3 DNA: TGCGCCAGCAGCTTGGTTCAGGGGGTCCAAGAGACCCAGTACTTC.

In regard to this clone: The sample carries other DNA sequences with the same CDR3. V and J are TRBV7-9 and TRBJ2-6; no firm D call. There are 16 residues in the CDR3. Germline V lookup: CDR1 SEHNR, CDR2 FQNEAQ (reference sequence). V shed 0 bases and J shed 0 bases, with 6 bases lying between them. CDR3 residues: CASSLAGSSGANVLTF. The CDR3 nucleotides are TGTGCCAGCAGCTTAGCCGGCTCCTCTGGGGCCAACGTCCTGACTTTC.

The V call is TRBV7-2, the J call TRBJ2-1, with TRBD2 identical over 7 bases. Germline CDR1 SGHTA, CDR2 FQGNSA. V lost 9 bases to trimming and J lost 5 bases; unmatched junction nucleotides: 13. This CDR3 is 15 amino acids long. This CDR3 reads CARSRIAGPNNEQFF. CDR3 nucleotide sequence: TGTGCCAGATCAAGGATAGCGGGCCCGAACAATGAGCAGTTCTTC.

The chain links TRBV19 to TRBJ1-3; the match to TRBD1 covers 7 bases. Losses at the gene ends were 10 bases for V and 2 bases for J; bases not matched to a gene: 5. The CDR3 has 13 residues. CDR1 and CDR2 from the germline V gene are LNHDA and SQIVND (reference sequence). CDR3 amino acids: CATDGTAGNTIYF. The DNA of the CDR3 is TGTGCCACTGACGGGACAGCTGGAAACACCATATATTTT. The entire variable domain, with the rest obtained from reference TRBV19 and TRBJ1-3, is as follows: DGGITQSPKYLFRKEGQNVTLSCEQNLNHDAMYWYRQDPGQGLRLIYYSQIVNDFQKGDIAEGYSVSREKKESFPLTVTSAQKNPTAFYLCATDGTAGNTIYFGEGSWLTVV.

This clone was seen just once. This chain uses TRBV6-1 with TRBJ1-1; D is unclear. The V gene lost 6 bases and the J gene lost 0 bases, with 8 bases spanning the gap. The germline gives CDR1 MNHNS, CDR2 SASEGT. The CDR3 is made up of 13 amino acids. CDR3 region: CASRTAMNTEAFF. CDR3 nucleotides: TGTGCCAGCAGGACCGCCATGAACACTGAAGCTTTCTTT.

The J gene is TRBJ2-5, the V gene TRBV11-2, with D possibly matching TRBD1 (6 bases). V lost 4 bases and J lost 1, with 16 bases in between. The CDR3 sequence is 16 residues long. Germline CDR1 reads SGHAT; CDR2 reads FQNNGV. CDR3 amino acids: CASSSGRARGQETQYF. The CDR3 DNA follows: TGTGCCAGCAGCTCAGGAAGGGCCAGGGGCCAAGAGACCCAGTACTTC.